These 12 T cell receptor beta chains share one sample of origin, sequenced in a study of blood T cell repertoires in COVID-19. The protocol was immunoSEQ multiplex PCR, while the TCRdb copy is restricted to in-frame clones and leaves out a portion. The table records about 200,000 clones, approximately 81% of them present only once. Sequenced material: peripheral blood. The source is an elderly woman with acute or convalescent COVID-19.

The chain joins TRBV5-1 to TRBJ2-3; perhaps TRBD2 as D (6 bases). V lost 6 bases to trimming and J lost 2 bases, with 16 bases between them. CDR3 length: 15 amino acids. Germline V CDR1 and CDR2: SGHRS, YFSETQ. The CDR3 region is CASKLGGMNTDTQYF. CDR3 DNA sequence: TGCGCCAGCAAGCTTGGGGGGATGAACACAGATACGCAGTATTTT.

The chain uses TRBV18 and TRBJ1-1; maybe TRBD1 (6 bases). This CDR3 spans 17 amino acids. Germline V gene lookup returns CDR1 KGHSH and CDR2 LQKENI. Trimming stripped 0 bases from V and 0 bases from J, with 14 bases between. The CDR3 spells CASSPPRPGVVNTEAFF. CDR3 coding DNA: TGTGCCAGCTCACCACCCCGCCCAGGGGTGGTGAACACTGAAGCTTTCTTT.

J is TRBJ2-1 and V is TRBV10-3, with TRBD2 identical over 7 bases. This CDR3 contains 16 residues. Germline CDR1 ENHRY, CDR2 SYGVKD. The J segment lost 8 bases and the V segment lost 4 bases, leaving 14 bases of the junction unmatched. The CDR3 bases are TGTGCCATCAGTGCAGGTTTGCGGGGGAAATTGGATGAGCAGTTCTTC. Translated, it gives CAISAGLRGKLDEQFF.

This chain uses TRBV7-2 with TRBJ1-1; 7 nucleotides align to TRBD1. The J segment lost 1 base and the V segment lost 7 bases, leaving 3 bases of the junction unmatched. The CDR3 loop spans 13 amino acids. CDR1 is SGHTA and CDR2 is FQGNSA in the germline V gene. The chain's CDR3 is CASNRGQNTEAFF. CDR3 nucleotides: TGTGCCAGCAACAGGGGCCAGAACACTGAAGCTTTCTTT. Supplemented by reference TRBV7-2 and TRBJ1-1, the full variable domain reads GAGVSQSPSNKVTEKGKDVELRCDPISGHTALYWYRQSLGQGLEFLIYFQGNSAPDKSGLPSDRFSAERTGGSVSTLTIQRTQQEDSAVYLCASNRGQNTEAFFGQGTRLTVV.

The chain recombines TRBV11-3 with TRBJ2-2, with TRBD1 as a possible D gene (6 bases). The CDR3 runs 15 residues. Germline CDR1 SGHNT, CDR2 YENEEA. V gave up 5 bases and J gave up 7 bases, with 17 bases separating them. The CDR3 reads CASSPGQPKGGELFF. The DNA for the CDR3 is TGTGCCAGCAGCCCCGGACAGCCGAAAGGCGGGGAGCTGTTTTTT.

The rearrangement joins TRBV9 to TRBJ2-3, with 8 bases identical to TRBD2. Per germline, CDR1 SGDLS and CDR2 YYNGEE. There are 16 residues in the CDR3. The trim removed 0 bases at V and 1 base at J, leaving 4 bases unmatched. The CDR3 DNA follows: TGTGCCAGCAGCGTAGGAGATAGCGGGGGCACAGATACGCAGTATTTT. Translation gives CASSVGDSGGTDTQYF.

The V gene is TRBV2, the J gene TRBJ2-7, with TRBD1 matching 9 bases. Germline V lookup: CDR1 SNHLY, CDR2 FYNNEI. CDR3 length: 15 residues. Trimming removed 4 bases from V and 4 bases from J; junction bases left unmatched: 8. As DNA, the CDR3 is TGTGCCAGCAGTGGGGGACAGGGTATTAGGTACGAGCAGTACTTC. The encoded protein is CASSGGQGIRYEQYF.

The chain combines TRBV10-3 with TRBJ2-1; D uncertain. Trimming pared 6 bases from V and 4 bases from J, leaving 10 bases between. CDR1 and CDR2 from the germline V gene are ENHRY and SYGVKD. There are 13 residues in the CDR3. CDR3 sequence (DNA): TGTGCCATCAGCACTGAAAATTACAATGAGCAGTTCTTC. Translation gives CAISTENYNEQFF.

In this sample, this clone turned up a few times. The rearrangement uses TRBV7-9 and TRBJ1-5, with 9 nucleotides matching TRBD1. Trimming removed 5 bases from V and 2 bases from J; junction bases left unmatched: 10. The CDR3 has 17 amino acids. The germline CDR1 and CDR2 sequences are SEHNR and FQNEAQ (reference sequence). The CDR3 loop is CASSETQGAAGNQPQHF. The CDR3 coding sequence is TGTGCCAGCAGCGAAACACAGGGGGCTGCGGGCAATCAGCCCCAGCATTTT. The whole variable domain, remainder taken from reference TRBV7-9 and TRBJ1-5, is DTGVSQNPRHKITKRGQNVTFRCDPISEHNRLYWYRQTLGQGPEFLTYFQNEAQLEKSRLLSDRFSAERPKGSFSTLEIQRTEQGDSAMYLCASSETQGAAGNQPQHFGDGTRLSIL.

This rearrangement joins TRBV9 to TRBJ1-4; TRBD1 agrees at 9 bases. Germline V CDR1 and CDR2: SGDLS, YYNGEE. V was clipped by 2 bases and J by 0 bases; unmatched bases: 5. The CDR3 loop spans 17 amino acids. The CDR3: CASSVTGGLATNEKLFF. CDR3 DNA: TGTGCCAGCAGCGTCACAGGGGGCCTAGCAACTAATGAAAAACTGTTTTTT. The complete variable domain, with remaining parts taken from reference TRBV9 and TRBJ1-4, reads DSGVTQTPKHLITATGQRVTLRCSPRSGDLSVYWYQQSLDQGLQFLIQYYNGEERAKGNILERFSAQQFPDLHSELNLSSLELGDSALYFCASSVTGGLATNEKLFFGSGTQLSVL.

This chain links TRBV13 with TRBJ2-5; D unresolved. The CDR3 totals 13 residues. Germline V gene sequence: CDR1 PRHDT, CDR2 FYEKMQ (reference sequence). V shed 0 bases and J shed 2 bases, with 4 bases lying between them. In DNA form, the CDR3 reads TGTGCCAGCAGCTTAGGCGGGCAAGAGACCCAGTACTTC. Amino acid sequence: CASSLGGQETQYF.

V gene TRBV16 combines with J gene TRBJ1-6, with TRBD1 as a possible D gene (5 bases). The ends were cut back, 5 bases at V and 15 bases at J, with 14 bases in the middle. The CDR3 has 12 residues. Germline assignment: CDR1 KGHSY and CDR2 FQNENV. The CDR3 loop is CASSTGAERLHF. The CDR3 nucleotides are TGTGCCAGCAGCACTGGGGCCGAACGCCTCCACTTT.